One T cell receptor beta chain is described in this entry. The data stem from a study of T cell changes during pregnancy in multiple sclerosis. Sequencing used immunoSEQ multiplex PCR; TCRdb keeps in-frame clones, though not all of them. This table has some 83,000 clones, about 90% appearing once. Trimming took off 4 bases at V and 4 bases at J, with 7 bases between the two ends. There are 11 residues in the CDR3. The germline gives CDR1 SQVTM, CDR2 ANQGSEA. The V and J genes are TRBV29-1 and TRBJ1-2; D uncertain. This TCR was sampled from a female donor in good health, serving as a control in a pregnancy study. Some clones in this sample may be carry-over from other donors' samples. The material sequenced was PBMCs, taken in the first trimester of pregnancy. The CDR3 nucleotides read TGCAGCGTTGTATCCTCCTATGGCTACACCTTC. It translates to CSVVSSYGYTF.